This is a list of T cell receptor beta chains from one sample in a study of blood T cell repertoires in COVID-19. The data were produced by immunoSEQ multiplex PCR, yet TCRdb's version contains in-frame clones alone and is incomplete. The profile shows about 120,000 clones, about 85% of them singletons. The sequencing sample was made of peripheral blood. Every receptor here comes from a man in his 60s with acute or convalescent COVID-19. Both conserved end residues are part of each CDR3. D genes are given only for firm matches. Part of the rows lack a size; the others show once, few, many or a class for expanded clones.

j_gene,abundance,v_gene,d_gene,CDR3nt,CDR3aa
TRBJ2-1,NA,TRBV28,NA,TGTGCCAGTCCCCCGGCTCGGAGCTCCTACAATGAGCAGTTCTTC,CASPPARSSYNEQFF
TRBJ2-7,NA,TRBV24-1,TRBD1,TGTGCCACCAGTGAGTCCGGGACAGGGGACTACGAGCAGTACTTC,CATSESGTGDYEQYF
TRBJ1-6,NA,TRBV5-1,TRBD1,TGCGCCAGCAGCTTTGGAGGGGGCTCACCCCTCCACTTT,CASSFGGGSPLHF
TRBJ1-3,NA,TRBV4-2,NA,TGTGCCAGCAGCCACCCCCGTGCAGGGGACCCCTCAGGGTCTGGAAACACCATATATTTT,CASSHPRAGDPSGSGNTIYF
TRBJ2-3,NA,TRBV6-5,NA,TGTGCCAGCAGTTATCCGGGGGATACGCAGTATTTT,CASSYPGDTQYF
TRBJ2-7,once,TRBV7-9,NA,TGTGCCAGCAGCGCCCCTCCGCGCCGGGGGGCGCTTCCCTACGAGCAGTACTTC,CASSAPPRRGALPYEQYF
TRBJ2-5,NA,TRBV4-2,NA,TGTGCCAGCAGCCAAGTGTCGGGTCAGGGTGGGGCCCAGTACTTC,CASSQVSGQGGAQYF
TRBJ2-1,NA,TRBV27,NA,TGTGCCAGCAGGGGGAGCTCCTACAATGAGCAGTTCTTC,CASRGSSYNEQFF
TRBJ2-5,NA,TRBV2,TRBD1,TGTGCCAGCAAATCACAGGGGGGAGAGACCCAGTACTTC,CASKSQGGETQYF
TRBJ2-2,NA,TRBV27,TRBD2,TGTGCCAGCAGTGTTAGCGGGACGAACACCGGGGAGCTGTTTTTT,CASSVSGTNTGELFF
TRBJ1-1,NA,TRBV15,NA,TGTGCCACCAGCAGAGATCAATGGCAGTCAGCTTTCTTT,CATSRDQWQSAFF
TRBJ2-3,NA,TRBV6-6,TRBD1,TGTGCCAGCAGTTTACTGGGGACAGGGGGCCCAGATACGCAGTATTTT,CASSLLGTGGPDTQYF
TRBJ2-1,NA,TRBV11-2,NA,TGTGCCAGCAGCTTAGCGGGGTCGACCCCGGAGCAGTTCTTC,CASSLAGSTPEQFF
TRBJ1-5,NA,TRBV11-2,NA,TGTGCCAGCAGGGGAGGGGAGGATCAGCCCCAGCATTTT,CASRGGEDQPQHF
TRBJ2-2,NA,TRBV19,TRBD1,TGTGCCAGCGCTGGACAGGGGCCATCTACCGGGGAGCTGTTTTTT,CASAGQGPSTGELFF
TRBJ2-2,few,TRBV30,TRBD1,TGTGCCTGGAGCCCAGGGCAGGGGGATACCGGGGAGCTGTTTTTT,CAWSPGQGDTGELFF
TRBJ1-4,NA,TRBV5-1,NA,TGCGCCAGCAGCTTGGCCGCGACAGCTAATGAAAAACTGTTTTTT,CASSLAATANEKLFF
TRBJ1-2,NA,TRBV28,TRBD1,TGTGCCAGCAGTGTAGGACAGGGGAACTATGGCTACACCTTC,CASSVGQGNYGYTF
TRBJ2-7,once,TRBV6-2/TRBV6-3,TRBD2,TGTGCCAGCAGTGCTTATAGCGGGAGTTTTTACGAGCAGTACTTC,CASSAYSGSFYEQYF
TRBJ2-6,once,TRBV7-3,NA,TGTGCCAGCAGCTTACAGTCCCCGGGTTCTGTAGGCAGCGTCCTGACTTTC,CASSLQSPGSVGSVLTF
TRBJ2-5,NA,TRBV5-1,TRBD1,TGCGCCAGCAGCCTGGACAGGGGCGCAGAGAGGGAGACCCAGTACTTC,CASSLDRGAERETQYF
TRBJ1-2,NA,TRBV27,TRBD1,TGTGCCAGCAGTTCTAACAGGGGGCCTGGCTACACCTTC,CASSSNRGPGYTF
TRBJ2-2,NA,TRBV6-5,TRBD1,TGTGCCAGCAAGGGGGCAGCGCCGAACACCGGGGAGCTGTTTTTT,CASKGAAPNTGELFF
TRBJ1-1,NA,TRBV13,NA,TGTGCCAGCAGTCAGGGGAACACTGAAGCTTTCTTT,CASSQGNTEAFF